This entry lists 12 T cell receptor beta chains sequenced from one sample in a study of CD8+ T cells in alopecia areata. Treatment here: oral pan-JAK inhibitor, 5-10 mg twice daily. Sequencing relied on a cDNA template that was reverse transcribed from extracted RNA. This table comes from immunoSEQ multiplex PCR, and its TCRdb copy is limited to in-frame clones, with some not included. The sample yields 64,000 or so clones, 46% seen once. The source was CD8+ T cells sorted from blood, collected at approximately week 36, from a patient treated with tofacitinib. The receptors here all came from a human donor with alopecia areata.

The gene calls are TRBV15 and TRBJ1-5; a weak D match, TRBD1 (5 bases). This CDR3 spans 15 amino acids. Germline V gene data show CDR1 as LNHNV and CDR2 as YYDKDF (reference sequence). The V and J ends lost 5 bases and 0 bases respectively, with 11 bases between them. The CDR3 sequence is CATSARQGSNQPQHF. CDR3 nucleotide sequence: TGTGCCACCAGCGCCCGTCAGGGTAGCAATCAGCCCCAGCATTTT.

This chain connects TRBV2 to TRBJ1-5; the D gene is possibly TRBD1 (5 bases). Germline V CDR1 and CDR2: SNHLY, FYNNEI. The CDR3 length is 15 residues. Trimming cost V 2 bases and J 1 base, with 9 bases left between them. CDR3 DNA sequence: TGTGCCAGCAGTGAATACCCAGGGAGCAATCAGCCCCAGCATTTT. This gives the protein CASSEYPGSNQPQHF.

In its sample, this clone was seen once. The chain is built from TRBV6-5 and TRBJ2-7, with no clear D. This CDR3 is built from 13 residues. Germline V gene data show CDR1 as MNHEY and CDR2 as SVGAGI. With 0 bases removed from V and 4 bases from J, the gap between germline ends came to 7 bases. The CDR3 nucleotides read TGTGCCAGCAGTTACTCACCCCAGTACGAGCAGTACTTC. It specifies CASSYSPQYEQYF.

The V call is TRBV19, the J call TRBJ1-1; D is perhaps TRBD1 (6 bases). V was cut by 3 bases and J by 0 bases, with 14 bases left in between. The length of the CDR3 is 16 residues. Germline CDR1 reads LNHDA; CDR2 reads SQIVND (reference sequence). The CDR3 sequence is CASSMGASYMNTEAFF. The CDR3, as DNA: TGTGCCAGTAGTATGGGGGCCAGTTACATGAACACTGAAGCTTTCTTT.

The genes are TRBV5-1 and TRBJ2-5; 11 bases are a match to TRBD2. This CDR3 is 14 amino acids long. Germline V CDR1 and CDR2: SGHRS, YFSETQ. V dropped 3 bases and J dropped 3; count of bases not matched to a gene: 1. CDR3 coding DNA: TGCGCCAGCAGCTCGGGACTAGCGGAAGAGACCCAGTACTTC. Amino acid sequence: CASSSGLAEETQYF.

On this clone itself: Other nucleotide sequences in the sample specify the same CDR3. The chain couples TRBV29-1 to TRBJ2-1; D unresolved. Germline loops: CDR1 SQVTM, CDR2 ANQGSEA. This CDR3 has 10 residues. V was clipped by 4 bases and J by 4 bases, with 2 bases between them. The CDR3 region has the DNA TGCAGCGTTGTATACAATGAGCAGTTCTTC. Residues: CSVVYNEQFF.

The rearrangement joins TRBV27 to TRBJ1-1; a possible D gene is TRBD1 (5 bases). Trimming took 2 bases from V and 6 from J, leaving 10 bases between them. The CDR3 extends over 13 amino acids. CDR1 and CDR2 (germline): MNHEY, SMNVEV (reference sequence). This CDR3 reads CASSLVAGPEAFF. As DNA, the CDR3 is TGTGCCAGCAGTTTAGTGGCAGGGCCTGAAGCTTTCTTT.

The chain joins TRBV15 to TRBJ2-7; 7 nucleotides line up with TRBD2. The CDR3 length is 14 residues. V was pared by 5 bases and J by 4 bases, with 8 bases of the junction left unmatched. CDR1 and CDR2 (germline): LNHNV, YYDKDF (reference sequence). DNA of the CDR3: TGTGCCACCAGCGACGGCGGGAGCAGATACGAGCAGTACTTC. It yields the protein CATSDGGSRYEQYF.

This clone was seen a few times. J is TRBJ2-1 and V is TRBV2; 11 positions match TRBD1. Looked up from germline, CDR1 is SNHLY and CDR2 is FYNNEI. The CDR3 loop spans 16 amino acids. J lost 7 bases, V lost 11 bases, and 16 bases had no gene match. This CDR3 reads CASYSEGTGGLNEQFF. In DNA, the CDR3 is TGTGCCTCCTACTCCGAGGGGACAGGGGGTTTAAATGAGCAGTTCTTC.

This clone was found a few times. The chain employs TRBV19 and TRBJ2-2, with 9 positions matching TRBD2. CDR1 and CDR2 from the germline V gene are LNHDA and SQIVND (reference sequence). V gave up 10 bases and J gave up 3 bases; unmatched junction bases: 9. The CDR3 length is 15 residues. CDR3 nucleotide sequence: TGTGCCATCCAGGGGCGGGAGGGCTACACCGGGGAGCTGTTTTTT. It specifies CAIQGREGYTGELFF.

The V and J genes are TRBV9 and TRBJ1-2; the D is unclear. The CDR3 is 14 amino acids. CDR1 SGDLS and CDR2 YYNGEE come from the germline V gene. V shed 6 bases and J shed 0 bases, with 12 bases lying between them. CDR3 sequence reads: CASNPGSPNYGYTF. CDR3 bases: TGTGCCAGCAATCCAGGCAGCCCTAACTATGGCTACACCTTC. Full variable domain (remainder filled in from reference TRBV9 and TRBJ1-2): DSGVTQTPKHLITATGQRVTLRCSPRSGDLSVYWYQQSLDQGLQFLIQYYNGEERAKGNILERFSAQQFPDLHSELNLSSLELGDSALYFCASNPGSPNYGYTFGSGTRLTVV.

This chain joins TRBV29-1 and TRBJ2-7; TRBD2 agrees at 7 bases. Germline CDR1 reads SQVTM; CDR2 reads ANQGSEA. Trimming at V came to 6 bases and at J to 1 base, leaving 9 bases not matched to a gene. This CDR3 has 14 residues. As DNA, the CDR3 is TGCAGCGTGGGAGGGACGGATGAATCCTACGAGCAGTACTTC. Encoded protein: CSVGGTDESYEQYF.